These 3 T cell receptor beta chains were all obtained from the same sample, sequenced in a study of blood T cell repertoires in COVID-19. Here immunoSEQ multiplex PCR was the method, and the copy in TCRdb shows in-frame clones only, minus some. The sample yields about 300,000 clones, approximately 90% seen once. Sequenced material: peripheral blood. These receptor sequences come from a woman aged 45-65 years with COVID-19, enrolled during active disease.

The chain combines TRBV11-2 with TRBJ2-1; no clear D gene. Trimming cost V 1 base and J 6 bases, with 13 bases left between them. This CDR3 has 15 amino acids. CDR1 is SGHAT and CDR2 is FQNNGV in the germline V gene. This CDR3 is CASSLGPGMGNEQFF. Written as DNA, the CDR3 is TGTGCCAGCAGCTTAGGCCCAGGTATGGGCAATGAGCAGTTCTTC.

The rearrangement uses TRBV29-1 and TRBJ2-1; D unresolved. V lost 4 bases to trimming and J lost 1 base, with 8 bases between them. The germline V gene encodes CDR1 SQVTM and CDR2 ANQGSEA. The CDR3 is made up of 13 amino acids. The CDR3 here is CSVVFVSYNEQFF. CDR3 nucleotides: TGCAGCGTTGTATTCGTTTCCTACAATGAGCAGTTCTTC.

This clone was detected a few times. The chain recombines TRBV19 with TRBJ2-2; D ambiguous. V lost 6 bases, J lost 3 bases, and 8 bases lay in between. CDR3 length equals 13 residues. CDR1 and CDR2 from the germline V gene are LNHDA and SQIVND (reference sequence). The chain's CDR3 is CASSPHYTGELFF. The DNA of the CDR3 is TGTGCCAGTAGCCCTCACTACACCGGGGAGCTGTTTTTT. The entire variable domain, with the rest obtained from reference TRBV19 and TRBJ2-2, is as follows: DGGITQSPKYLFRKEGQNVTLSCEQNLNHDAMYWYRQDPGQGLRLIYYSQIVNDFQKGDIAEGYSVSREKKESFPLTVTSAQKNPTAFYLCASSPHYTGELFFGEGSRLTVL.